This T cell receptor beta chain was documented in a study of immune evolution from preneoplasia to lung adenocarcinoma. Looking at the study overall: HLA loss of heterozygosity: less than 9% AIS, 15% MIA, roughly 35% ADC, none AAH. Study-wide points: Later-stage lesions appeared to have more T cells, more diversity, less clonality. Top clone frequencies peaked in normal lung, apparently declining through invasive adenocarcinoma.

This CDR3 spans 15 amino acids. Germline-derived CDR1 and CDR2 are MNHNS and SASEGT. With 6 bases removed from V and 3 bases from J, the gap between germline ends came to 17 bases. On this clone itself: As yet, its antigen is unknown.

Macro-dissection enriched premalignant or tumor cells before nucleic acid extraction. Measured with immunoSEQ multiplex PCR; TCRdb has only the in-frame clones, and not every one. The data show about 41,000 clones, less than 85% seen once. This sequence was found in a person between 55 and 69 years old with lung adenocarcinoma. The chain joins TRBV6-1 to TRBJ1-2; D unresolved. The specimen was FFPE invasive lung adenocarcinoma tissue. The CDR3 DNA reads TGTGCCAGCAGGGCAGGACTTCAATGGGACTATGGCTACACCTTC. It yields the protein CASRAGLQWDYGYTF.